The next 14 T cell receptor beta chains were all read from a single sample in a study of CD8+ T cells in alopecia areata. Documented treatment: oral pan-JAK inhibitor, 5-10 mg twice daily. The sequencing template was cDNA reverse transcribed from extracted RNA. The repertoire was sequenced with immunoSEQ multiplex PCR; TCRdb's copy has only in-frame clones and lacks some. The sample holds some 180,000 clones; roughly 46% are singletons and the top ten take around 10%. This sample comprised CD8+ T cells sorted from blood, obtained at approximately week 52, from a patient treated with tofacitinib. The receptors stem from a human donor with alopecia areata.

This clone was seen a handful of times. The V call is TRBV15, the J call TRBJ2-7, with D unresolved. Germline assignment: CDR1 LNHNV and CDR2 YYDKDF (reference sequence). With 0 bases removed from V and 4 bases from J, the gap between germline ends came to 4 bases. CDR3 length: 12 amino acids. CDR3 sequence: CATSREGYEQYF. In nucleotides, the CDR3 is TGTGCCACCAGCAGAGAGGGGTACGAGCAGTACTTC. The full variable domain, in which reference TRBV15 and TRBJ2-7 provide the parts outside the CDR3, is DAMVIQNPRYQVTQFGKPVTLSCSQTLNHNVMYWYQQKSSQAPKLLFHYYDKDFNNEADTPDNFQSRRPNTSFCFLDIRSPGLGDTAMYLCATSREGYEQYFGPGTRLTVT.

This chain's CDR3 is CASSLSGNNFEQYF. For the CDR3, the DNA is TGTGCCAGCAGCTTATCTGGGAACAATTTCGAGCAGTACTTC. The chain joins TRBV5-6 to TRBJ2-7, with D unclear. The germline gives CDR1 SGHDT, CDR2 YYEEEE. V lost 2 bases and J lost 6, with 15 bases in between. The CDR3 extends over 14 amino acids.

The CDR3, as DNA: TGTGCCAGCAGTTTGGGCGGATATGCTGGTGGCTACACCTTC. Protein: CASSLGGYAGGYTF. This chain joins TRBV6-6 and TRBJ1-2; D uncertain. CDR3 length: 14 residues. Germline loops: CDR1 MNHNY, CDR2 SVGAGI (reference sequence). V lost 4 bases to trimming and J lost 7 bases, with 16 bases between them.

This rearrangement joins TRBV7-9 to TRBJ2-1; the D gene is possibly TRBD1 (6 bases). V lost 8 bases and J 5 bases, leaving 10 bases between the germline ends. CDR1 SEHNR and CDR2 FQNEAQ come from the germline V gene (reference sequence). This CDR3 is built from 12 residues. The CDR3 DNA reads as TGTGCCAGCTGGGACATGGACAATGAGCAGTTCTTC. Its translation: CASWDMDNEQFF.

This chain joins TRBV7-9 and TRBJ1-1, with D unclear. The length of the CDR3 is 15 residues. Trimming pared 1 base from V and 0 bases from J, leaving 9 bases between. Germline V lookup: CDR1 SEHNR, CDR2 FQNEAQ (reference sequence). CDR3 residues: CASSLVYPMNTEAFF. DNA of the CDR3: TGTGCCAGCAGCTTAGTATACCCAATGAACACTGAAGCTTTCTTT.

The chain is built from TRBV30 and TRBJ2-3, with a tentative D call TRBD2 (5 bases). The CDR3 covers 12 residues. V lost 5 bases to trimming and J lost 5 bases, with 11 bases between them. Per germline, CDR1 GTSNPN and CDR2 SVGIG (reference sequence). The CDR3 spells CAWDYLEDTQYF. The CDR3 nucleotides read TGTGCCTGGGACTACCTCGAAGATACGCAGTATTTT.

The chain employs TRBV4-2 and TRBJ2-7, with D possibly TRBD1 on 5 matching bases. The length of the CDR3 is 14 residues. Germline CDR1 reads LGHNA; CDR2 reads YNFKEQ. Trimming removed 1 base at V and 3 bases at J, with 10 bases between. CDR3 amino acids: CASSQAVTDYEQYF. In DNA, the CDR3 is TGTGCCAGCAGCCAAGCTGTGACAGACTACGAGCAGTACTTC.

The V and J genes are TRBV19 and TRBJ2-7, with 10 bases fitting TRBD1. Germline loops: CDR1 LNHDA, CDR2 SQIVND (reference sequence). Trimming at V came to 5 bases and at J to 6 bases, leaving 7 bases not matched to a gene. CDR3 length: 14 amino acids. The CDR3 coding sequence is TGTGCCAGTAGTCCGTCGGGACAGGGGTTCGAGCAGTACTTC. Encoded protein: CASSPSGQGFEQYF.

This clone was picked up a small number of times. The V gene is TRBV11-2, the J gene TRBJ2-4; D may match TRBD1 or TRBD2 (5 bases each). The CDR3 length is 12 residues. Germline V gene sequence: CDR1 SGHAT, CDR2 FQNNGV. V was pared by 3 bases and J by 13 bases, with 13 bases between. The CDR3 protein is CASSFLGDHQYF. In nucleotides, the CDR3 is TGTGCCAGCAGCTTTTTAGGGGACCACCAGTACTTC. The variable domain in full, with the rest retrieved from reference TRBV11-2 and TRBJ2-4, is EAGVAQSPRYKIIEKRQSVAFWCNPISGHATLYWYQQILGQGPKLLIQFQNNGVVDDSQLPKDRFSAERLKGVDSTLKIQPAKLEDSAVYLCASSFLGDHQYFGAGTRLSVL.

The gene calls are TRBV5-1 and TRBJ1-2, with D tentatively TRBD1 (5 bases). The CDR3 is 14 amino acids. The germline gives CDR1 SGHRS, CDR2 YFSETQ. Trimming cost V 5 bases and J 2 bases, with 13 bases left between them. CDR3 region: CASSDQGVNYGYTF. The CDR3, as DNA: TGCGCCAGCAGTGACCAGGGTGTCAACTATGGCTACACCTTC. Based on the CDR3 plus reference TRBV5-1 and TRBJ1-2, the full variable domain is KAGVTQTPRYLIKTRGQQVTLSCSPISGHRSVSWYQQTPGQGLQFLFEYFSETQRNKGNFPGRFSGRQFSNSRSEMNVSTLELGDSALYLCASSDQGVNYGYTFGSGTRLTVV.

CDR3 amino acids: CATSDGLLGYGYTF. The CDR3 DNA is TGTGCCACCTCGGACGGGCTCCTGGGCTATGGCTACACCTTC. The chain uses TRBV15 and TRBJ1-2; D is unresolved. V lost 8 bases and J lost 4, with 17 bases in between. CDR1 and CDR2 (germline): LNHNV, YYDKDF (reference sequence). This CDR3 contains 14 residues.

The chain uses TRBV2 and TRBJ1-1; D is perhaps TRBD1 (5 bases). This CDR3 has 13 amino acids. Germline values: CDR1 SNHLY, CDR2 FYNNEI. Trimming took 5 bases from V and 1 from J, leaving 8 bases between them. CDR3 DNA: TGTGCCAGCAGTCTACAGGCGAACACTGAAGCTTTCTTT. Translated: CASSLQANTEAFF.

The chain has TRBV4-1 and TRBJ1-1; D gene ambiguous. V was trimmed by 1 base and J by 3 bases, leaving 9 bases between them. Looked up from germline, CDR1 is MGHRA and CDR2 is YSYEKL. This CDR3 contains 14 residues. CDR3 bases: TGCGCCAGCAGCCAAGGAGCGGGGTACACTGAAGCTTTCTTT. As protein: CASSQGAGYTEAFF.

The rearrangement uses TRBV18 and TRBJ2-7; 8 bases are shared with TRBD2. Germline-derived CDR1 and CDR2 are KGHSH and LQKENI. The CDR3 has 14 amino acids. V lost 3 bases to trimming and J lost 2 bases; unmatched junction nucleotides: 3. Written as DNA, the CDR3 is TGTGCCAGCTCACCTTACGGGGGGGCCTACGAGCAGTACTTC. Translating gives CASSPYGGAYEQYF.